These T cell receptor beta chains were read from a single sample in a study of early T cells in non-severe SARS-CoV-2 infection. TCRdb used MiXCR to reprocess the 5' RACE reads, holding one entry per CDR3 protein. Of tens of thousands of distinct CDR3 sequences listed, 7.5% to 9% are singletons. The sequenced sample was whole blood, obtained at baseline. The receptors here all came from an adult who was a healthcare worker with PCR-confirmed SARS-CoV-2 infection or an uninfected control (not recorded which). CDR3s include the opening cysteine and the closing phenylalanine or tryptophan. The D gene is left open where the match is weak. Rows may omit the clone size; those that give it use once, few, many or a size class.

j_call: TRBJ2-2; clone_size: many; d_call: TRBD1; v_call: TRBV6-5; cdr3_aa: CASSYLGQGGVGELFF; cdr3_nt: TGTGCCAGCAGTTACCTGGGACAGGGCGGTGTCGGGGAGCTGTTTTTT
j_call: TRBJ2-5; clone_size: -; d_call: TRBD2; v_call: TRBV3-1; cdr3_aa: CASSQTSGRETQYF; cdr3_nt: TGTGCCAGCAGCCAGACTAGCGGGAGGGAGACCCAGTACTTC
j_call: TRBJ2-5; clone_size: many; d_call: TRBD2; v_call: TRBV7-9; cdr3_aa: CASSSTGGLAGDGETQYF; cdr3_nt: TGTGCCAGCAGCTCCACTGGAGGACTAGCGGGAGATGGAGAGACCCAGTACTTC
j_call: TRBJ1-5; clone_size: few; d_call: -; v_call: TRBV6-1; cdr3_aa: CASSESALQPQHF; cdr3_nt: TGTGCCAGCAGTGAATCTGCCTTGCAGCCCCAGCATTTT
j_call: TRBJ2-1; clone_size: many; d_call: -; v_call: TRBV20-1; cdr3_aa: CSAWAGVYNEQFF; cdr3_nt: TGCAGTGCCTGGGCAGGTGTCTACAATGAGCAGTTCTTC
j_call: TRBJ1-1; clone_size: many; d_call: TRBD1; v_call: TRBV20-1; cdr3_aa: CSAKTGGAGMNTEAFF; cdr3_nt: TGCAGTGCCAAGACAGGGGGCGCGGGAATGAACACTGAAGCTTTCTTT
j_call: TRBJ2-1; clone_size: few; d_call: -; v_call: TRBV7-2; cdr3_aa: CASSLTKTTSWNEQFF; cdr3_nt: TGTGCCAGCAGCTTAACCAAGACTACCTCTTGGAATGAGCAGTTCTTC
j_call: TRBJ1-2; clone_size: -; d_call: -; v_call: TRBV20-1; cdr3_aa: CSAPRTQTHYGYTF; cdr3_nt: TGCAGTGCCCCAAGAACCCAGACACACTATGGCTACACCTTC
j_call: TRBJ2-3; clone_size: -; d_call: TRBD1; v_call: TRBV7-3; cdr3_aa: CASSSLRGQTDTRYF; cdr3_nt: TGTGCCAGCAGCTCCCTCAGGGGGCAGACAGATACGCGGTATTTT
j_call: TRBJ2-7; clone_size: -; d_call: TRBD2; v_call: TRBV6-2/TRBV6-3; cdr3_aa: CASLPSGTPYEQYF; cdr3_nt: TGTGCCAGCCTACCTAGCGGGACCCCCTACGAGCAGTACTTC
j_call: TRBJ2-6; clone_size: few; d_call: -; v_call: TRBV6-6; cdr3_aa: CASSYRDSSGANVLTF; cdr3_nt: TGTGCCAGCAGTTACCGTGACAGCTCTGGGGCCAACGTCCTGACTTTC
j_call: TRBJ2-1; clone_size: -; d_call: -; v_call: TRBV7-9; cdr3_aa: CASSPNSGSSYNEQFF; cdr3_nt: TGTGCCAGCAGCCCTAATAGCGGAAGCTCCTACAATGAGCAGTTCTTC
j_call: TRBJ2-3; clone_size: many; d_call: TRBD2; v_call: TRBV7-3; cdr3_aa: CASSPEGGPWDTQYF; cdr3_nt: TGTGCCAGCAGCCCCGAGGGAGGGCCATGGGATACGCAGTATTTT
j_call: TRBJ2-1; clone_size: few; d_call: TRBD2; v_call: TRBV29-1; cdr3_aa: CSATIPGLAFQFF; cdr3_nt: TGCAGCGCAACTATACCGGGACTAGCCTTCCAGTTCTTC
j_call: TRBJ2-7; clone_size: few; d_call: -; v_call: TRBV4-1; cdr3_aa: CASSPRPTRLGVPWSEQYF; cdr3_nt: TGCGCCAGCAGCCCCCGCCCCACTAGATTGGGGGTACCATGGAGCGAGCAGTACTTC
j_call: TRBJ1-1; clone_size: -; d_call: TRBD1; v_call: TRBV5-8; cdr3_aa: CASSLSGTGNRRTEAFF; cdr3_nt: TGTGCCAGCAGTCTTTCCGGGACAGGGAATCGTAGGACTGAAGCTTTCTTT
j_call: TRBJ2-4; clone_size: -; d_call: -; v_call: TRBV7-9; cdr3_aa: CASSFVGSGPEGYIQYF; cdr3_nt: TGTGCCAGCAGCTTCGTTGGATCCGGTCCCGAGGGGTACATTCAGTACTTC
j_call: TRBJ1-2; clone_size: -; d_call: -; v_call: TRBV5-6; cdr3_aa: CASSLDRRPPLGYTF; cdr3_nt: TGTGCCAGCAGCTTAGACAGGAGGCCGCCTCTGGGCTACACCTTC
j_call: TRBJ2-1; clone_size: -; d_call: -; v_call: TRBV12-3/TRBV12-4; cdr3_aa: CASSPPRWGSSSYNEQFF; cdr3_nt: TGTGCCAGTAGTCCTCCTAGGTGGGGGTCAAGCTCCTACAATGAGCAGTTCTTC
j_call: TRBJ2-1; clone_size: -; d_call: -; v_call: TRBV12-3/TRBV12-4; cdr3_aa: CAVSRVSSYNEQFF; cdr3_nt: TGTGCCGTCTCCCGGGTGAGCTCCTACAATGAGCAGTTCTTC
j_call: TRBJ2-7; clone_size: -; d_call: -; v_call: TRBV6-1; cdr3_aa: CAVERTAAFDEQYF; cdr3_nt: TGTGCCGTCGAACGGACGGCTGCCTTTGACGAGCAGTACTTC
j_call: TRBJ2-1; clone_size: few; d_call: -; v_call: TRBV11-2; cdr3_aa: CASSLEGPVRYYNEQFF; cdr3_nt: TGTGCCAGCAGCTTAGAAGGTCCAGTTAGATACTACAATGAGCAGTTCTTC
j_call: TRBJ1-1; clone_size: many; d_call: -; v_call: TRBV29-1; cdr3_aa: CSVHGEGLGTEAFF; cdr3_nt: TGCAGCGTTCACGGTGAGGGATTGGGGACTGAAGCTTTCTTT
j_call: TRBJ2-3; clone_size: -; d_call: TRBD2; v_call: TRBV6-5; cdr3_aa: CASSYLSSGAITDTQYF; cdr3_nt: TGTGCCAGCAGTTACTTGTCTAGCGGGGCGATCACAGATACGCAGTATTTT